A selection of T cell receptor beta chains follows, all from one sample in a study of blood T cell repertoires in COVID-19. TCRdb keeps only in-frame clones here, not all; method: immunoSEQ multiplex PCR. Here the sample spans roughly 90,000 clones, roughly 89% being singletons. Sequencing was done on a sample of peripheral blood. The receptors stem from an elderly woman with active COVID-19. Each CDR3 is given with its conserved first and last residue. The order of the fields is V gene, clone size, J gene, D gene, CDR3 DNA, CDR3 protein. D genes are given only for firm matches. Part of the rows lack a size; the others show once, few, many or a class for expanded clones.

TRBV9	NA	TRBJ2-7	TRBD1	TGTGCCAGCAGCGCTAGACAGGGGTCTGATACCTACGAGCAGTACTTC	CASSARQGSDTYEQYF
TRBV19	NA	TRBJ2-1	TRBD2	TGTGCCAGTAGTATCCGGGCTAGCGGGAGATTTGGCAATGAGCAGTTCTTC	CASSIRASGRFGNEQFF
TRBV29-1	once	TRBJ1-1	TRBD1	TGCAGCGTTGGGACAGGGGGTTGGGGGGTGAACACTGAAGCTTTCTTT	CSVGTGGWGVNTEAFF
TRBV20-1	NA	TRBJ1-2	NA	TGCAGTGCTAGTACTGACAGGACCTATGGCTACACCTTC	CSASTDRTYGYTF
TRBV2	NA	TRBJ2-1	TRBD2	TGTGCCAGCAGTTCTAGCGGGACCGCCTACAATGAGCAGTTCTTC	CASSSSGTAYNEQFF
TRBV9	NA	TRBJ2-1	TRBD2	TGTGCCAGCAGCCCAGGGACTAGCGGGAGTTTGAATGAGCAGTTCTTC	CASSPGTSGSLNEQFF
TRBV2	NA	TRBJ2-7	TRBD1	TGTGCCAGCAGGGGCAGGGGGCTAGGCGAGCAGTACTTC	CASRGRGLGEQYF
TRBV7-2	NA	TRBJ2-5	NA	TGTGCCAGCAGCTTATGGGCCAACCAAGAGACCCAGTACTTC	CASSLWANQETQYF
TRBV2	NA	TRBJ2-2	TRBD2	TGTGCCAGCAGTGTACTAGCGGGAGAGGAGCTGTTTTTT	CASSVLAGEELFF
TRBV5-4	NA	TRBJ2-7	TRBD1	TGTGCCAGCAGCATCATGACCGGGACAGCCTACGAGCAGTACTTC	CASSIMTGTAYEQYF
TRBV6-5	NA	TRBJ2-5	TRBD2	TGTGCCAGCAGTAAAAGGGACTACCCGCAAGAGACCCAGTACTTC	CASSKRDYPQETQYF
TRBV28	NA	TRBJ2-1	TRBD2	TGTGCCAGCAGTTTGACTAGCGGGAGTTACAATGAGCAGTTCTTC	CASSLTSGSYNEQFF